This T cell receptor (beta chain) appears in the sequencing data of a study of cytomegalovirus exposure and HLA in healthy donors. Findings and limits, study-wide: Researchers catalogued 164 TCR beta chains as cytomegalovirus-associated.

Concerning this clone: Its antigen is currently unknown.

Germline CDR1 and CDR2: MGHRA and YSYEKL. V lost 6 bases, J lost 3 bases, and 10 bases stayed unmatched. The CDR3 totals 15 residues. Primers for the PCR totalled 60 Vbeta and 13 Jbeta. The data were produced by immunoSEQ multiplex PCR, yet TCRdb's version contains in-frame clones alone and is incomplete. The table shows roughly 190,000 clones, with more than 65% occurring only once. The TCR comes from a girl aged 10 to 17 in good health and CMV-seropositive. What was sequenced was PBMCs. This chain uses TRBV4-1 with TRBJ1-1; 7 nucleotides align to TRBD1. The CDR3 reads CASSQKQGSDTEAFF. For the CDR3, the DNA is TGCGCCAGCAGTCAAAAACAGGGGTCGGACACTGAAGCTTTCTTT.